This T cell receptor (beta chain) is from a study of OX40 agonist ivuxolimab in advanced cancers. Study context: Patients were dosed with the agonistic anti-OX40 (CD134) antibody ivuxolimab. At doses from 0.01 to 10 mg/kg, patients were given intravenous ivuxolimab every 2 weeks.

V was pared by 4 bases and J by 0 bases, with 10 bases between. Germline CDR1 reads LNHDA; CDR2 reads SQIVND (reference sequence). CDR3 size: 15 residues. Here immunoSEQ multiplex PCR was the method, and the copy in TCRdb shows in-frame clones only, minus some. The table includes roughly 48,000 clones, about three quarters detected once. Sequenced material: CD4+ or CD8+ T cells sorted from blood, taken in a trial of the OX40 agonist ivuxolimab. This chain connects TRBV19 to TRBJ2-1; D unclear. The TCR originated in an adult with an advanced solid tumor such as melanoma, head and neck, liver or kidney cancer. This chain's CDR3 is CASSNYGGSYNEQFF. CDR3 bases: TGTGCCAGTAGTAATTACGGCGGCTCCTACAATGAGCAGTTCTTC.